These 4 T cell receptor beta chains were sequenced from one sample in a study of cytomegalovirus exposure and HLA in healthy donors. PCR primers comprised 60 Vbeta and 13 Jbeta primers. Assay: immunoSEQ multiplex PCR; the TCRdb copy retains only in-frame clones and omits some. The table includes some 150,000 clones, 70% detected once. Sequences were obtained from PBMCs. The origin of the receptors is a woman aged 30 to 39 in good health and CMV-seronegative.

This clone has a single count. This sequence joins TRBV6-1 and TRBJ1-2; perhaps TRBD1 as D (5 bases). CDR3 length: 12 amino acids. The V end was cut by 5 bases, the J end by 5 bases, with 9 bases between. Germline-derived CDR1 and CDR2 are MNHNS and SASEGT. CDR3 nucleotides: TGTGCCAGCAGTCAGACAGATTATGGCTACACCTTC. Protein product: CASSQTDYGYTF.

CDR3 nucleotides: TGCGCCAGCAGCCAAGATAATCGAGCGGGGGGGCTGGGTGAGCAGTTCTTC. This sequence encodes CASSQDNRAGGLGEQFF. The chain has TRBV4-1 and TRBJ2-1, with TRBD2 identical over 10 bases. The CDR3 extends over 17 amino acids. Germline CDR1 is MGHRA and CDR2 is YSYEKL. Trimming removed 0 bases from V and 9 bases from J; junction bases left unmatched: 11.

The rearrangement joins TRBV6-5 to TRBJ2-7, with a tentative D call TRBD1 (6 bases). Trimming took 2 bases from V and 3 from J, leaving 14 bases between them. In germline, CDR1 is MNHEY, CDR2 SVGAGI. CDR3 size: 15 residues. CDR3 in amino acids: CASSYVARGDYEQYV. The CDR3 DNA follows: TGTGCCAGCAGTTACGTTGCCAGGGGCGACTACGAGCAGTACGTC.

This sequence joins TRBV27 and TRBJ1-6; D unresolved. Trimming stripped 5 bases from V and 10 bases from J, with 12 bases between. Germline V gene data show CDR1 as MNHEY and CDR2 as SMNVEV (reference sequence). The CDR3 totals 13 residues. The CDR3 DNA reads as TGTGCCAGCAGTCTAGACCGAGGATCACCCCTCCACTTT. Translating it yields CASSLDRGSPLHF.